This section outlines one TCR beta chain sequence together with its context. V trimming: 4 bases; J trimming: 6 bases; junction bases outside the gene matches: 5. The CDR3 extends over 13 amino acids. Germline CDR1 reads SQVTM; CDR2 reads ANQGSEA. Original processing notes: The assay estimated nucleated cells by amplifying reference gene primers. The assay was immunoSEQ multiplex PCR, and TCRdb's table has in-frame clones only and misses some. The V and J calls and clone size were taken over from that table, and D and trimming were inferred from the DNA. The sample lists 200,000 to 300,000 clones, about nine tenths seen once, with approximately 2.6% in the top ten. The sample belongs to a study of blood T cell repertoires in COVID-19. Study information: The cDNA or gDNA used as material had been derived from T cells, B-cell-depleted T cells, or PBMCs.

The chain combines TRBV29-1 with TRBJ2-2, with TRBD1 matching 7 bases. This TCR came from a young adult with COVID-19, enrolled during active disease. Sequenced material: peripheral blood. CDR3 in amino acids: CSVVRTGAGELFF. CDR3 coding DNA: TGCAGCGTTGTCCGGACAGGCGCCGGGGAGCTGTTTTTT.